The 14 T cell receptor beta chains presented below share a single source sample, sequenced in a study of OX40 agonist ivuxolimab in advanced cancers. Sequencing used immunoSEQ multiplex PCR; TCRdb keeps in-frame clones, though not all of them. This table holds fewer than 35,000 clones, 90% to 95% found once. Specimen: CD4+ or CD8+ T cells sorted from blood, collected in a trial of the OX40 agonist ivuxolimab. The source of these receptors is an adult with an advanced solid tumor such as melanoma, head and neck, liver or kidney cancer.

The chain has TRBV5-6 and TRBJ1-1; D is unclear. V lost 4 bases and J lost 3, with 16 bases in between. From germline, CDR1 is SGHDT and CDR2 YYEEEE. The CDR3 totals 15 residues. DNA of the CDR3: TGTGCCAGCAGCGCAGGTACAGTATACGACACTGAAGCTTTCTTT. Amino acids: CASSAGTVYDTEAFF.

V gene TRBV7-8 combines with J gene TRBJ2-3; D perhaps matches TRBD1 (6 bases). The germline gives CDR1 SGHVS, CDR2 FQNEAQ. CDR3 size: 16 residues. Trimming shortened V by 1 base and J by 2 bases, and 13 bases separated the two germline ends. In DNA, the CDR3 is TGTGCCAGCAGCTTAGTAGGGGGACGGGTCACAGATACGCAGTATTTT. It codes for CASSLVGGRVTDTQYF.

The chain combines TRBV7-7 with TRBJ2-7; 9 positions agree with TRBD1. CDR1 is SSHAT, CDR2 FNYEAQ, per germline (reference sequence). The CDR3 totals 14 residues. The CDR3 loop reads CASWSRDRVYEQYV. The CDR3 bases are TGTGCTAGCTGGTCCCGGGACAGGGTTTACGAGCAGTACGTC.

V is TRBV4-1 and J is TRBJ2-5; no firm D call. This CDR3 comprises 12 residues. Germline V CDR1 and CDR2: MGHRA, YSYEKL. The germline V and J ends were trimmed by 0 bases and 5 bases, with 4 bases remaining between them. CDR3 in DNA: TGCGCCAGCAGCCAAGATTCTGAGACCCAGTACTTC. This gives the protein CASSQDSETQYF.

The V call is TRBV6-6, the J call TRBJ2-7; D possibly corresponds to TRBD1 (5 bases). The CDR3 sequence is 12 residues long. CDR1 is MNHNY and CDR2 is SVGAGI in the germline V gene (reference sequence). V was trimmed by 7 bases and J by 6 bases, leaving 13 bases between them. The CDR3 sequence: CASNAGKGEQYV. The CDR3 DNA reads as TGTGCCAGCAACGCAGGGAAAGGCGAGCAGTACGTC.

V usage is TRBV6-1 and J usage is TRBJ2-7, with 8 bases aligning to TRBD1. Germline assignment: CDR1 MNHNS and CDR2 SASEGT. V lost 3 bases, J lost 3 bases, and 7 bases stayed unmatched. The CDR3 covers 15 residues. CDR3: CASSDGAGGIYEQYF. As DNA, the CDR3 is TGTGCCAGCAGTGATGGGGCAGGGGGCATCTACGAGCAGTACTTC.

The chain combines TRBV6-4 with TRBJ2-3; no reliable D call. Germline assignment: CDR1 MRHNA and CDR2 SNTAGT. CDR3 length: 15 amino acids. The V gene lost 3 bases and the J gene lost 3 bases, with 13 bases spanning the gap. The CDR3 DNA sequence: TGTGCCAGCAGTGAAACCAATGCCGGGACAGATACGCAGTATTTT. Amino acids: CASSETNAGTDTQYF.

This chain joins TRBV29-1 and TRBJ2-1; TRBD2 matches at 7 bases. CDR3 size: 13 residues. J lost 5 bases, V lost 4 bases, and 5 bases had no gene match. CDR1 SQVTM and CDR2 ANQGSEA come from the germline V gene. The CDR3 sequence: CSVVAGVHNEQFF. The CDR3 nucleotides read TGCAGCGTTGTCGCGGGAGTTCACAATGAGCAGTTCTTC.

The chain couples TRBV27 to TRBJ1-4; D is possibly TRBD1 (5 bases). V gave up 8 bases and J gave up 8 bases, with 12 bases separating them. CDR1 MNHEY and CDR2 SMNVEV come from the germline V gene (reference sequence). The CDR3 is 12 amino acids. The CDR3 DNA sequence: TGTGCCAGCGCAGGCTCAGGGGAAAAACTGTTTTTT. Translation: CASAGSGEKLFF.

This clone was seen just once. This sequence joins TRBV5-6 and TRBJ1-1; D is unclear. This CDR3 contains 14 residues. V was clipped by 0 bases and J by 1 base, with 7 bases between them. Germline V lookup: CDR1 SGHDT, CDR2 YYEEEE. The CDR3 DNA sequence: TGTGCCAGCAGCTTGGGAGGCAGGAACACTGAAGCTTTCTTT. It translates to CASSLGGRNTEAFF.

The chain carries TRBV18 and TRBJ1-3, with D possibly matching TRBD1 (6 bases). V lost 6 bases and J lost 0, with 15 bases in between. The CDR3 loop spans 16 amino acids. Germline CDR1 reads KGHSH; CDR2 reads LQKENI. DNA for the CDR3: TGTGCCAGCTCGCAACGACAGGAACTCTCTGGAAACACCATATATTTT. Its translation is CASSQRQELSGNTIYF.

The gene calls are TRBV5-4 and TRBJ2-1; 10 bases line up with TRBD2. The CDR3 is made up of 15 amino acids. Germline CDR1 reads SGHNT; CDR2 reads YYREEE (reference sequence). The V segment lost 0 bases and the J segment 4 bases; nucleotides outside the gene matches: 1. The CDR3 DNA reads TGTGCCAGCAGCTTGGAGCGGGGGGGGTACAATGAGCAGTTCTTC. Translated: CASSLERGGYNEQFF. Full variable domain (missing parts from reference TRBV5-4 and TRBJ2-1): ETGVTQSPTHLIKTRGQQVTLRCSSQSGHNTVSWYQQALGQGPQFIFQYYREEENGRGNFPPRFSGLQFPNYSSELNVNALELDDSALYLCASSLERGGYNEQFFGPGTRLTVL.

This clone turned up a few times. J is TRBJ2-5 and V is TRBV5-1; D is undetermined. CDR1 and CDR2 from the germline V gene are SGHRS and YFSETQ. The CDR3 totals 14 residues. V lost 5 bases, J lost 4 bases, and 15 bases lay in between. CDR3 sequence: CASRKAFPPETQYF. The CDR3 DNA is TGCGCCAGCAGAAAGGCATTCCCTCCAGAGACCCAGTACTTC. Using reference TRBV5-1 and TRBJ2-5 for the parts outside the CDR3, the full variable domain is KAGVTQTPRYLIKTRGQQVTLSCSPISGHRSVSWYQQTPGQGLQFLFEYFSETQRNKGNFPGRFSGRQFSNSRSEMNVSTLELGDSALYLCASRKAFPPETQYFGPGTRLLVL.

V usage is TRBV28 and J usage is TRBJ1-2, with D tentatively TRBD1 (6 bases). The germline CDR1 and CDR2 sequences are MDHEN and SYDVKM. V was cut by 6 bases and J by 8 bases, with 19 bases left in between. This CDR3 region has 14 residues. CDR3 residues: CASSEGGEDLGYTF. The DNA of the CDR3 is TGTGCCAGCAGCGAGGGGGGGGAAGATTTAGGCTACACCTTC.